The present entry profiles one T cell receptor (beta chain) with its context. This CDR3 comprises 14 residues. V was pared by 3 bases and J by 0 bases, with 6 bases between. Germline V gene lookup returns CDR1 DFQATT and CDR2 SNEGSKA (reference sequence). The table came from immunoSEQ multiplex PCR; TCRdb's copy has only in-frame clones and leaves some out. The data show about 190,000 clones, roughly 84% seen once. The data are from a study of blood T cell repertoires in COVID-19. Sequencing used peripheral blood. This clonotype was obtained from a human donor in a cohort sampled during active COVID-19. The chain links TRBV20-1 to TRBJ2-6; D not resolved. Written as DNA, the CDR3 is TGCAGTGCTAGTAGCCTCTCTGGGGCCAACGTCCTGACTTTC. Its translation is CSASSLSGANVLTF.